This T cell receptor (beta chain) was sequenced during a study of cytomegalovirus exposure and HLA in healthy donors. Study in general: Approximately 190 million T cells yielded around 100 million unique TCR beta sequences, as an earlier analysis found. Whole-study findings and limits: Later analysis identified about 17,000 TCR beta sequences associated with HLA alleles, using a false discovery rate threshold of 0.05.

The PCR made use of 60 Vbeta and 13 Jbeta primers. The table came from immunoSEQ multiplex PCR; TCRdb's copy has only in-frame clones and leaves some out. The data contain around 130,000 clones, over 60% of them singletons. Those who donated were healthy bone marrow donors. CDR3 size: 11 residues. CDR1 MNHEY and CDR2 SMNVEV come from the germline V gene (reference sequence). With 11 bases removed from V and 0 bases from J, the gap between germline ends came to 8 bases. This clone showed up just a few times. What it binds is not known. This rearrangement joins TRBV27 to TRBJ2-7; D is unclear. The sequencing input was PBMCs. The sequence was collected from a human donor in good health. CDR3 loop: CAVSSSYEQYF. The CDR3 DNA reads TGTGCCGTTTCGAGCTCCTACGAGCAGTACTTC.